The rows below give T cell receptor beta chains drawn from one sample of a study of technical replicates of blood from a handful of donors. Using immunoSEQ multiplex PCR, the repertoire was profiled, and TCRdb retains in-frame clones only, with some absent. Of 84,000 or so clones in the sample, 90% to 95% were seen once. Sequenced sample: T cells isolated from PBMCs. All receptors come from a human donor in good health. Both conserved end residues are part of each CDR3. The D gene is left open where the match is weak. Only part of the rows carry a size: once, few, many, or a class if the clone is expanded.

NA,TRBV14,NA,TRBJ2-3,CASTSNRANTQYF,TGTGCCAGCACCTCGAATCGTGCGAATACGCAGTATTTT
NA,TRBV28,NA,TRBJ1-5,CASSLLTQTRDQPQHF,TGTGCCAGCAGTTTATTGACCCAAACACGGGATCAGCCCCAGCATTTT
TRBD1,TRBV7-9,once,TRBJ1-2,CASTTGRGYTF,TGTGCCAGTACGACAGGGAGAGGCTACACCTTC
NA,TRBV19,NA,TRBJ1-1,CASSIWGRWDTEAFF,TGTGCCAGTAGTATCTGGGGGCGATGGGACACTGAAGCTTTCTTT
NA,TRBV25-1,NA,TRBJ2-7,CASIKTGKEYF,TGTGCCAGCATCAAAACCGGGAAAGAGTACTTC
NA,TRBV4-1,NA,TRBJ2-1,CASSQVEANEQFF,TGCGCCAGCAGCCAAGTTGAGGCCAATGAGCAGTTCTTC
TRBD2,TRBV15,NA,TRBJ2-7,CATSGSGVIAYEQYF,TGTGCCACCAGCGGGAGCGGGGTGATCGCCTACGAGCAGTACTTC
NA,TRBV25-1,once,TRBJ1-1,CASSEDSLNTEAFF,TGTGCCAGCAGTGAGGACAGTTTGAACACTGAAGCTTTCTTT
TRBD2,TRBV5-6,NA,TRBJ2-1,CASSYIGTSYEQFF,TGTGCCAGCAGCTATATCGGGACTAGCTATGAGCAGTTCTTC
TRBD1,TRBV2,few,TRBJ1-5,CASRGTDNQPQHF,TGTGCCAGCAGGGGGACAGACAATCAGCCCCAGCATTTT
TRBD2,TRBV5-1,NA,TRBJ2-3,CASSARGGDTDTQYF,TGCGCCAGCAGCGCCCGGGGGGGGGACACAGATACGCAGTATTTT
TRBD1,TRBV5-1,NA,TRBJ2-1,CASSVARDRAYNEQFF,TGCGCCAGCAGCGTAGCCCGGGACAGGGCCTACAATGAGCAGTTCTTC